This TCR beta chain was obtained from a study of blood T cell repertoires in COVID-19 (dated by TCRdb to 2019 to 2021). Broadly, across the study: The collaborator samples originated in the United States, Italy and Spain and spanned the acute and convalescent phases of COVID-19. Samples came from the ongoing ImmuneRACE study (first 160 participants) plus 1,254 subjects from 6 global collaborators. Subjects who had been exposed to COVID-19, were actively infected with it, or had recovered from it provided the deeply sampled blood TCRbeta repertoires that made up the dataset. The material from the prospective study consisted of cDNA or gDNA derived from T cells, B-cell-depleted T cells, or PBMCs. Where available, HLA class I and class II types were taken from metadata supplied by the sample provider and were not determined by assay-based typing. A freely available public database, intended as a resource for researchers studying the immune response to SARS-CoV-2, is where the repertoires were released. Sample metadata almost always included a de-identified subject ID, COVID-19 status, age in years and sex. Study-wide findings and limitations: Clinical and demographic metadata were provided uncurated, with the amount varying by source and participant.

TCRbeta CDR3 regions were amplified from genomic DNA by means of the immunoSEQ Assay, a bias-controlled multiplex PCR. For the original study's pipeline: Nucleated cell counts per sample were estimated from amplification of reference gene primers within the assay. Sequence reads were collapsed and filtered to measure the absolute abundance of every unique TCRbeta CDR3 rearrangement. For each sample, productive Simpson clonality was calculated as the square root of Simpson's diversity index across productive rearrangements. As stored in TCRdb, this immuneACCESS dataset retains in-frame rearrangements with V and J assigned. A fraction of the clones does not appear; measured against another copy, unresolved V genes explain less than half of the discrepancy, and the remainder lacks a known reason. V and J calls plus clone size are reproduced from that table; the DNA served to infer D and trimming. This sample holds approximately 40,000 clones; about nine tenths were observed only once. In total, the top ten clones hold around 20% of the sample.

Each collaborating institution followed its own protocols to collect whole blood in K2EDTA tubes. For TCRbeta analysis, collaborators shipped samples in one of three forms: frozen whole blood, isolated PBMCs, or DNA extracted from either of those sample types. CDR1 SGHTA and CDR2 FQGNSA were looked up in the germline V gene. The CDR3 covers 19 residues, taking in both the cysteine and the phenylalanine. Only CDR3 DNA remains: 57 bases, in frame from the first base. Trimming removed 6 bases from V and 7 bases from J; the gene matches leave 24 bases unexplained. A remark on this clone: Its antigen remains undetermined. No much larger clone is present one base from it, and per-base qualities are unavailable.

This clonotype originated in a man aged 60-69 years with acute or convalescent COVID-19. Input material: peripheral blood. Recombination linked TRBV7-2 to TRBJ2-3; TRBD2 aligns with 8 central bases. The nucleotide sequence reads as follows: TGTGCCAGCAGGGGACCCGGGGGGGCATCCCCACCCCGGCCGAATACGCAGTATTTT. Its amino acids are CASRGPGGASPPRPNTQYF.